Listed below are T cell receptor beta chains from one sample, sequenced in a study of regulatory T cells in long-lasting Graves disease. In TCRdb, the multiplex PCR reads were re-called with MiXCR into one record per CDR3 protein. The table records 400,000 to 450,000 distinct CDR3 sequences, roughly 15% of them present only once. This sample was shared with a second study, whose subject was T cells in Graves' hyperthyroidism and ophthalmopathy.

This material consisted of peripheral blood mononuclear cells (PBMCs), taken at new diagnosis, from a patient treated with antithyroid drugs. The receptors were sampled from a woman under 40 with Graves disease. CDR3s include the opening cysteine and the closing phenylalanine or tryptophan. A D gene is named only where the DNA matches it firmly. Size is stated for part of the rows, as once, few or many counts, or as a class when the clone is expanded.

>-|many|TRBJ2-7|TRBV28
CASSFGTVSSYEQYF
TGTGCCAGCAGTTTTGGGACTGTCAGCTCCTACGAGCAGTACTTC
>-|many|TRBJ2-7|TRBV29-1
CSARGSAGSHSYEQYF
TGCAGCGCCAGAGGGTCGGCAGGGAGCCATTCGTACGAGCAGTACTTC
>-|-|TRBJ2-1|TRBV10-3
CAISVRQYWVLLYNEQFF
TGTGCCATCAGTGTAAGACAATATTGGGTACTTTTATACAATGAGCAGTTCTTC
>-|many|TRBJ2-1|TRBV11-3
CASSLAYVNEQFF
TGTGCCAGCAGCTTAGCTTATGTCAATGAGCAGTTCTTC
>-|many|TRBJ2-1|TRBV28
CASSLDLSSYNEQFF
TGTGCCAGCAGTCTGGACCTGAGCTCCTACAATGAGCAGTTCTTC
>TRBD1|many|TRBJ2-1|TRBV12-3/TRBV12-4
CASSPRDRGRYDEQFF
TGTGCCAGCAGTCCCCGGGACAGGGGACGGTACGATGAGCAGTTCTTC
>TRBD2|few|TRBJ2-1|TRBV27
CASRPKTSGIYEQFF
TGTGCCAGCAGACCCAAGACTAGCGGGATCTACGAGCAGTTCTTC
>TRBD2|-|TRBJ2-1|TRBV28
CASSEVAGGPDNEQFF
TGTGCCAGCAGCGAGGTGGCGGGAGGGCCGGACAATGAGCAGTTCTTC
>-|few|TRBJ2-7|TRBV28
CASSLEFPSSYEQYF
TGTGCCAGCAGTTTGGAGTTTCCGAGCTCCTACGAGCAGTACTTC
>TRBD2|-|TRBJ2-7|TRBV25-1
CASSEYRGSDYEQYF
TGTGCCAGCAGTGAATATCGCGGGAGTGACTACGAGCAGTACTTC
>TRBD1|many|TRBJ1-2|TRBV2
CASSLDRVEGYTF
TGTGCCAGCAGCCTAGACAGGGTGGAAGGCTACACCTTC
>TRBD1|few|TRBJ1-4|TRBV5-6
CASSLVAGGGKLFF
TGTGCCAGCAGCTTGGTTGCAGGGGGCGGGAAACTGTTTTTT
>-|-|TRBJ1-6|TRBV10-3
CAISESGAPAPLHF
TGTGCCATCAGTGAGTCAGGGGCACCTGCACCCCTCCACTTT
>-|many|TRBJ2-7|TRBV30
CASAEDAYEQYF
TGTGCCTCGGCCGAGGACGCCTACGAGCAGTACTTC
>-|-|TRBJ2-7|TRBV7-3
CASSPLDSPYEQYF
TGTGCCAGCAGCCCTTTGGACAGTCCCTACGAGCAGTACTTC
>-|-|TRBJ2-1|TRBV5-4
CASSLDRGMTYNEQFF
TGTGCCAGCAGCTTGGATCGCGGGATGACCTACAATGAGCAGTTCTTC
>-|-|TRBJ2-4|TRBV7-9
CASSLGSSNIQYF
TGTGCCAGCAGCTTAGGGTCATCAAACATTCAGTACTTC
>-|many|TRBJ2-1|TRBV5-1
CASSLSLSQGFNEQFF
TGCGCCAGCAGCTTGTCCCTTTCTCAGGGCTTCAATGAGCAGTTCTTC
>TRBD1|-|TRBJ1-3|TRBV6-2/TRBV6-3
CASSYLWDRGLGNTIYF
TGTGCCAGCAGTTATCTCTGGGACAGGGGGCTTGGAAACACCATATATTTT
>-|many|TRBJ2-5|TRBV5-1
CASSFRDGETQYF
TGCGCCAGCAGCTTCAGGGACGGAGAGACCCAGTACTTC
>-|-|TRBJ1-6|TRBV20-1
CSARRTISSPLHF
TGCAGTGCTAGACGTACAATCAGTTCACCCCTCCACTTT
>-|-|TRBJ1-3|TRBV9
CASSPRGRYNSGNTIYF
TGTGCCAGCAGCCCCCGGGGACGGTATAACTCTGGAAACACCATATATTTT